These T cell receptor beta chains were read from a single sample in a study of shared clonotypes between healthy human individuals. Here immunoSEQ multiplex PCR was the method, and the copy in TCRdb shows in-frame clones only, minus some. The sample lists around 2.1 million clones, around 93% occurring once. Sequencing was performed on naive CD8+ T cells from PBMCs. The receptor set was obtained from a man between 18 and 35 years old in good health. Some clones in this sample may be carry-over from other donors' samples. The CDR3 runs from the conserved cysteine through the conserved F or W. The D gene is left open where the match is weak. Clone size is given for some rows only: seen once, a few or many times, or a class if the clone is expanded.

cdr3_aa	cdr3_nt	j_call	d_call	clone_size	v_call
CASSSGPGSSNQPQHF	TGTGCCAGCAGCTCAGGCCCGGGATCCAGCAATCAGCCCCAGCATTTT	TRBJ1-5	-	-	TRBV7-9
CASSPGTSELQETQYF	TGTGCCAGCAGCCCCGGGACTAGCGAACTCCAAGAGACCCAGTACTTC	TRBJ2-5	TRBD2	-	TRBV7-9
CAWSVNRGLRYEQYF	TGTGCCTGGAGTGTAAACAGGGGGTTGCGCTACGAGCAGTACTTC	TRBJ2-7	TRBD1	-	TRBV30
CASSDGTDEAFF	TGTGCCAGCAGCGACGGGACAGATGAAGCTTTCTTT	TRBJ1-1	TRBD1	-	TRBV9
CASSSGTVSNQPQHF	TGTGCCAGCAGTTCCGGGACCGTTAGCAATCAGCCCCAGCATTTT	TRBJ1-5	-	-	TRBV28
CATSRDGQPNEKLFF	TGTGCCACCAGCAGAGATGGACAGCCTAATGAAAAACTGTTTTTT	TRBJ1-4	-	-	TRBV15
CASSFSLMGRHEQYF	TGTGCCAGCAGTTTTTCCTTGATGGGTAGGCACGAGCAGTACTTC	TRBJ2-7	-	-	TRBV28
CAISDGGQGNSPLHF	TGTGCCATCAGTGATGGTGGACAGGGAAATTCACCCCTCCACTTT	TRBJ1-6	TRBD1	-	TRBV10-3
CASSWDRVDTEAFF	TGTGCCAGCAGCTGGGACAGGGTGGACACTGAAGCTTTCTTT	TRBJ1-1	TRBD1	-	TRBV5-6
CAISESIRVGQETQYF	TGTGCCATCAGTGAGTCGATCCGGGTGGGGCAAGAGACCCAGTACTTC	TRBJ2-5	-	-	TRBV10-3
CASSLGGDQYF	TGTGCCAGCAGCCTCGGGGGGGATCAGTACTTC	TRBJ2-7	TRBD2	-	TRBV16
CASSTHREVSTDTQYF	TGTGCCAGCAGTACCCACAGGGAGGTGAGCACAGATACGCAGTATTTT	TRBJ2-3	-	once	TRBV27
CASSLSSTYEQYF	TGTGCCAGCAGTTTAAGTAGTACCTACGAGCAGTACTTC	TRBJ2-7	-	-	TRBV27
CASSQGGSNTEAFF	TGTGCCAGCAGTCAAGGGGGGTCTAACACTGAAGCTTTCTTT	TRBJ1-1	-	-	TRBV27
CASSTSGARGQPQHF	TGTGCCAGCAGCACGTCGGGGGCGAGGGGTCAGCCCCAGCATTTT	TRBJ1-5	-	-	TRBV28
CASSIRTGDEQYF	TGTGCCAGTAGTATTCGTACAGGGGACGAGCAGTACTTC	TRBJ2-7	TRBD1	-	TRBV19
CASTGYTGELFF	TGTGCCTCCACAGGTTACACCGGGGAGCTGTTTTTT	TRBJ2-2	-	-	TRBV30
CAWFDRDRGHGTQYF	TGTGCCTGGTTTGACCGGGACAGGGGTCATGGTACGCAGTATTTT	TRBJ2-3	TRBD1	-	TRBV30
CSVEFRREGVGYGYTF	TGCAGCGTTGAATTTCGACGGGAAGGGGTGGGCTATGGCTACACCTTC	TRBJ1-2	-	-	TRBV29-1
CASSLFSTTGRTFF	TGTGCCAGCAGTTTATTTTCCACGACAGGGAGGACTTTCTTT	TRBJ1-1	TRBD1	-	TRBV27
CSYQRAYGYTF	TGCAGCTATCAGCGGGCCTATGGCTACACCTTC	TRBJ1-2	-	-	TRBV29-1
CATGLAPAYEQYF	TGTGCCACAGGACTAGCGCCCGCCTACGAGCAGTACTTC	TRBJ2-7	TRBD2	-	TRBV19
CASSGRPNTEAFF	TGTGCCAGCTCGGGCAGACCGAACACTGAAGCTTTCTTT	TRBJ1-1	-	-	TRBV11-3
CASSSPTGRLQETQYF	TGTGCCAGCAGTTCCCCGACAGGCCGATTACAAGAGACCCAGTACTTC	TRBJ2-5	-	once	TRBV2
CASSQTTGRFGYTF	TGTGCCAGCAGCCAAACGACAGGGAGGTTCGGCTACACCTTC	TRBJ1-2	TRBD1	-	TRBV9
CASSVSGLAGDYEQYF	TGTGCCAGCAGCGTCTCTGGACTAGCGGGAGACTACGAGCAGTACTTC	TRBJ2-7	TRBD2	-	TRBV9
CASSLSASARDRGLITEAFF	TGTGCCAGCAGCCTCTCAGCTTCAGCCCGGGACAGGGGGCTAATCACTGAAGCTTTCTTT	TRBJ1-1	TRBD1	-	TRBV11-3
CASSLSYSFPYEQYF	TGTGCCAGCAGTTTATCGTACAGTTTCCCCTACGAGCAGTACTTC	TRBJ2-7	-	-	TRBV27
CASSLGRGLRANTGELFF	TGCGCCAGCAGCTTGGGTAGGGGGCTAAGAGCGAACACCGGGGAGCTGTTTTTT	TRBJ2-2	TRBD1	-	TRBV5-1
CASSLDRAVHEAFF	TGTGCCAGCAGCTTAGACAGGGCCGTTCATGAAGCTTTCTTT	TRBJ1-1	-	-	TRBV13
CASSLVSGNTIYF	TGTGCCAGCAGTTTAGTCTCTGGAAACACCATATATTTT	TRBJ1-3	-	-	TRBV27
CAISEAENREETQYF	TGTGCCATCAGTGAGGCCGAAAACAGGGAAGAGACCCAGTACTTC	TRBJ2-5	-	-	TRBV10-3